Described below is a single TCR beta chain sequence and its context. This sample is drawn from a study of T cell changes during pregnancy in multiple sclerosis. TCRdb keeps only in-frame clones here, not all; method: immunoSEQ multiplex PCR. Altogether 56,000 or so clones are present, about nine tenths being singletons, with the ten largest covering about 1.7%. This CDR3 spans 15 amino acids. The V segment lost 0 bases and the J segment 2 bases; nucleotides outside the gene matches: 4. Germline V gene data show CDR1 as SGHNT and CDR2 as YYREEE (reference sequence). The receptor was derived from a female donor with multiple sclerosis, enrolled in a pregnancy study. Source: peripheral blood, taken after pregnancy. V and J are TRBV5-4 and TRBJ2-5, with 7 nucleotides matching TRBD1. The CDR3 reads CASSLAATGQETQYF. The CDR3 region has the DNA TGTGCCAGCAGCTTGGCCGCGACAGGGCAAGAGACCCAGTACTTC.